This T cell receptor beta chain was recorded in a study of blood T cell repertoires in COVID-19. Looking at the study overall: Some COVID-19 samples were acute and others convalescent; all came from the United States, Italy and Spain. PBMCs, B-cell-depleted T cells, or T cells provided the cDNA or gDNA that made up the material.

CDR1 is ENHRY and CDR2 is SYGVKD in the germline V gene. The CDR3 length is 14 residues. Trimming removed 6 bases from V and 5 bases from J, with 17 bases in between. In the original processing: Estimation of nucleated cell counts was performed using reference gene primer amplification. Method: immunoSEQ multiplex PCR; TCRdb's copy keeps in-frame clones and lacks some. Clonal size and the V and J genes are those of that table, whereas D and trimming came from the DNA. This table holds about 99,000 clones, roughly nine tenths found once. This sequence was found in a woman aged 80 or over in a cohort sampled during active COVID-19. The rearrangement joins TRBV10-3 to TRBJ2-7; D is possibly TRBD2 (5 bases). Sequencing used peripheral blood. CDR3 sequence reads: CAIRSEASSNEQYF. In nucleotides, the CDR3 is TGTGCCATCAGGAGTGAGGCTAGCTCGAACGAGCAGTACTTC.